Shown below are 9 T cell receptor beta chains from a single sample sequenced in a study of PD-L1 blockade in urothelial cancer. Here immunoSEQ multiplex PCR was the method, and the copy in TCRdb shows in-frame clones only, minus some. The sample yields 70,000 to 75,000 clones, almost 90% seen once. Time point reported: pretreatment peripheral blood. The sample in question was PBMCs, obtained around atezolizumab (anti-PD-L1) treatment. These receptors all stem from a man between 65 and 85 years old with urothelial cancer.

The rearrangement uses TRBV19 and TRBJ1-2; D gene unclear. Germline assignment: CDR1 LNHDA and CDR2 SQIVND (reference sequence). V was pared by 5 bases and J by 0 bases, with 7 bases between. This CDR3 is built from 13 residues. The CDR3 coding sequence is TGTGCCAGTAGTTCCAGCGCTAACTATGGCTACACCTTC. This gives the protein CASSSSANYGYTF.

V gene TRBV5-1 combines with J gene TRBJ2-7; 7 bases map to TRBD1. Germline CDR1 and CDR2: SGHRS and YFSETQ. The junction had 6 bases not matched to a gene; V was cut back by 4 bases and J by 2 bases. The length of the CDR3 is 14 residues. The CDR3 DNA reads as TGCGCCAGCAGCCAAGGGGACAGTGCCTACGAGCAGTACTTC. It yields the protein CASSQGDSAYEQYF.

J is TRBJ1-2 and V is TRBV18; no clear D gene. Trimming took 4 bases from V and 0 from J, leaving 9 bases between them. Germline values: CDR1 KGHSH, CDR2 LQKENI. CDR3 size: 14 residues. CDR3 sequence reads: CASSRTETNYGYTF. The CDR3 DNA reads TGTGCCAGCTCACGTACAGAAACTAACTATGGCTACACCTTC.

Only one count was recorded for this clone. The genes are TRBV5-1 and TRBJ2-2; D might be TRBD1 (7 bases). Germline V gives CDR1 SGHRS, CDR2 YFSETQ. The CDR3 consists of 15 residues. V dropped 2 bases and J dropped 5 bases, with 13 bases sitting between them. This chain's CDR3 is CASSFRQGGTGELFF. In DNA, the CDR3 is TGCGCCAGCAGCTTCAGACAGGGAGGAACCGGGGAGCTGTTTTTT.

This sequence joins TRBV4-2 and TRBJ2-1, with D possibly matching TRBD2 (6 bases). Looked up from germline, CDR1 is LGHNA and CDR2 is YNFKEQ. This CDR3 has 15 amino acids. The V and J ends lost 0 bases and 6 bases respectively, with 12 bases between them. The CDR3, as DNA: TGTGCCAGCAGCCAAGAGGAGGGCCTACTCAATGAGCAGTTCTTC. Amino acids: CASSQEEGLLNEQFF.

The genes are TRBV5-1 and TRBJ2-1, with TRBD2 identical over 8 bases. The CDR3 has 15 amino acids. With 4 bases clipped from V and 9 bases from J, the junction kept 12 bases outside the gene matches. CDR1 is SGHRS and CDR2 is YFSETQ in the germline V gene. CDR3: CASSHNLAGLSEQFF. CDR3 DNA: TGCGCCAGCAGCCATAATTTAGCGGGACTGAGTGAGCAGTTCTTC.

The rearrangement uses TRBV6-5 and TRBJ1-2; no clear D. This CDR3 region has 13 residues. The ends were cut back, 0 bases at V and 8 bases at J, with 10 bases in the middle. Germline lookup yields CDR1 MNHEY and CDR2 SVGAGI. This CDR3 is CASSYSGSWGYTF. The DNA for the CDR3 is TGTGCCAGCAGTTACTCCGGGAGTTGGGGCTACACCTTC.

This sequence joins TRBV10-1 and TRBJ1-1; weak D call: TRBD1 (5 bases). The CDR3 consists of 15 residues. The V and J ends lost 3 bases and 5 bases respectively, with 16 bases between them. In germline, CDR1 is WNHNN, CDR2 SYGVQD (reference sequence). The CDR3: CASSDRRGGVTEAFF. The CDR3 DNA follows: TGCGCCAGCAGTGACAGGCGGGGCGGTGTTACTGAAGCTTTCTTT.

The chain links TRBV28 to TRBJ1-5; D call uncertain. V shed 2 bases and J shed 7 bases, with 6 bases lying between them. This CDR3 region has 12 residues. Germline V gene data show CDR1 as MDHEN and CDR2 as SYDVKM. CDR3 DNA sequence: TGTGCCAGCAGTTTACGGGGACAGCCCCAGCATTTT. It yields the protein CASSLRGQPQHF.